This T cell receptor beta chain was found in a study of shared clonotypes between healthy human individuals. The table came from immunoSEQ multiplex PCR; TCRdb's copy has only in-frame clones and leaves some out. The sample has over 800,000 clones, 90% to 95% seen once. Only CD45RO-negative cells positively selected for CCR7 counted as naive CD8 cells, so terminally differentiated effector memory CD45RA+ cells were excluded. This TCR was sampled from a man aged 30 to 39 in good health. The specimen was naive CD8+ T cells sorted from blood.

CDR3 loop: CSSRGDSTEAFF. The CDR3 DNA reads TGCAGCTCACGAGGGGATAGCACTGAAGCTTTCTTT. The chain is built from TRBV29-1 and TRBJ1-1; possible D gene TRBD1, 5 bases. Trimming cost V 8 bases and J 4 bases, with 14 bases left between them. Germline V lookup: CDR1 SQVTM, CDR2 ANQGSEA. The CDR3 length is 12 residues. Full variable domain (remainder filled in from reference TRBV29-1 and TRBJ1-1): SAVISQKPSRDICQRGTSLTIQCQVDSQVTMMFWYRQQPGQSLTLIATANQGSEATYESGFVIDKFPISRPNLTFSTLTVSNMSPEDSSIYLCSSRGDSTEAFFGQGTRLTVV.